This entry lists 24 T cell receptor beta chains sequenced from one sample in a study of T cells after yellow fever vaccination. TCRdb re-called the 5' RACE reads through MiXCR, storing one row per CDR3 protein. The data contain more than 300,000 distinct CDR3 sequences, 9.5% to 12% of them singletons. This specimen was CD4+ T cells sorted from PBMCs, taken 45 days after the yellow fever booster vaccination. Source of these receptors: a man between 18 and 35 years old who received the YFV17D yellow fever vaccine.

V is TRBV12-3 or TRBV12-4 and J is TRBJ1-3; D call uncertain. CDR3 length: 12 residues. Trimming removed 9 bases from V and 0 bases from J, with 6 bases in between. In nucleotides, the CDR3 is TGTGCCAGTGAGAGCTCTGGAAACACCATATATTTT. It encodes CASESSGNTIYF.

This clonotype came up a few times. V is TRBV5-1 and J is TRBJ1-1, with D tentatively TRBD1 (6 bases). Between the trimmed V and J ends, which lost 6 bases and 0 bases, there was a span of 9 bases. Germline V lookup: CDR1 SGHRS, CDR2 YFSETQ. The CDR3 spans 13 residues. The CDR3 DNA sequence: TGCGCCAGCACCGGACAGCTGAACACTGAAGCTTTCTTT. Translation: CASTGQLNTEAFF.

This rearrangement joins TRBV24-1 to TRBJ2-7; no clear D gene. The germline V gene has CDR1 KGHDR and CDR2 SFDVKD. Between the trimmed V and J ends, which lost 10 bases and 0 bases, there was a span of 18 bases. The CDR3 extends over 15 amino acids. Here the CDR3 reads CATYRRGENSYEQYF. The CDR3 region has the DNA TGTGCCACTTACAGACGCGGCGAAAACTCCTACGAGCAGTACTTC.

This clonotype was counted only a few times. The chain carries TRBV5-5 and TRBJ1-4; D unclear. The V end lost 2 bases, the J end lost 3 bases, and 5 bases lay between the germline ends. Per the germline V gene, CDR1 is SGHKS and CDR2 is YYEKEE (reference sequence). CDR3 length equals 13 residues. For the CDR3, the DNA is TGTGCCAGCAGCTTTGACCCTAATGAAAAACTGTTTTTT. This sequence encodes CASSFDPNEKLFF.

The chain is built from TRBV20-1 and TRBJ2-2; either TRBD1 or TRBD2 may supply D (5 bases each). This CDR3 contains 13 residues. V shed 5 bases and J shed 5 bases, with 12 bases lying between them. CDR1 DFQATT and CDR2 SNEGSKA come from the germline V gene (reference sequence). The DNA for the CDR3 is TGCAGTGCTTTAGTGGGACCTACCGGGGAGCTGTTTTTT. Translating gives CSALVGPTGELFF.

This clonotype has at least ten counts. The J gene is TRBJ2-1, the V gene TRBV4-3; the D is unclear. The germline V and J ends were trimmed by 1 base and 9 bases, with 19 bases remaining between them. The germline CDR1 and CDR2 sequences are LGHNA and YSLEER. The CDR3 extends over 16 amino acids. CDR3 protein: CASSQAYSQPLGEQFF. The DNA of the CDR3 is TGCGCCAGCAGCCAAGCTTACAGTCAGCCTTTGGGTGAGCAGTTCTTC.

This clonotype occurred a few times. This rearrangement joins TRBV6-5 to TRBJ2-1, with D possibly matching TRBD2 (6 bases). The CDR3 extends over 16 amino acids. Germline values: CDR1 MNHEY, CDR2 SVGAGI. Between the trimmed V and J ends, which lost 6 bases and 0 bases, there was a span of 15 bases. CDR3 sequence reads: CASSPTAGSSYNEQFF. The CDR3 DNA reads TGTGCCAGCAGCCCAACGGCGGGGAGCTCCTACAATGAGCAGTTCTTC.

This clonotype came up a few times. The chain uses TRBV9 and TRBJ2-5; the D is unclear. Germline V gene sequence: CDR1 SGDLS, CDR2 YYNGEE. Trimming removed 0 bases from V and 3 bases from J, with 9 bases in between. This CDR3 spans 14 amino acids. CDR3 nucleotide sequence: TGTGCCAGCAGCGTAGGATTCCGGGAAGAGACCCAGTACTTC. Amino acid sequence: CASSVGFREETQYF.

This clonotype was observed a handful of times. The V call is TRBV27, the J call TRBJ1-6; D gene unclear. This CDR3 has 15 residues. Trimming took off 3 bases at V and 0 bases at J, with 6 bases between the two ends. Per the germline V gene, CDR1 is MNHEY and CDR2 is SMNVEV (reference sequence). The CDR3 DNA sequence: TGTGCCAGCAGTTTTTTCCTCTCCTATAATTCACCCCTCCACTTT. Its protein product is CASSFFLSYNSPLHF.

The rearrangement joins TRBV7-9 to TRBJ1-2, with D possibly TRBD1 on 6 matching bases. Between the trimmed V and J ends, which lost 2 bases and 4 bases, there was a span of 14 bases. The CDR3 spans 15 residues. Germline lookup yields CDR1 SEHNR and CDR2 FQNEAQ (reference sequence). CDR3: CASSLLGTNSYGYTF. DNA for the CDR3: TGTGCCAGCAGCTTACTTGGGACAAACAGCTATGGCTACACCTTC.

V and J are TRBV19 and TRBJ2-3; D uncertain. The V gene lost 3 bases and the J gene lost 2 bases, with 9 bases spanning the gap. This CDR3 has 14 amino acids. Looked up from germline, CDR1 is LNHDA and CDR2 is SQIVND (reference sequence). CDR3 protein: CASSIERLTDTQYF. The CDR3 nucleotides read TGTGCCAGTAGTATCGAAAGACTCACAGATACGCAGTATTTT.

This clonotype has more than one count but fewer than ten. The rearrangement joins TRBV12-3 or TRBV12-4 to TRBJ2-2, with unresolved D. This CDR3 has 13 residues. Trimming took off 7 bases at V and 4 bases at J, with 10 bases between the two ends. In nucleotides, the CDR3 is TGTGCCAGCACCCTCGCAGCCACCGGGGAGCTGTTTTTT. Translation gives CASTLAATGELFF.

The chain is built from TRBV7-2 and TRBJ2-1; no firm D call. The CDR3 spans 15 residues. Germline CDR1 and CDR2: SGHTA and FQGNSA. V lost 5 bases, J lost 7 bases, and 18 bases lay in between. The CDR3 reads CASSPVAAAANEQFF. DNA for the CDR3: TGTGCCAGCAGCCCCGTGGCTGCCGCTGCAAATGAGCAGTTCTTC.

The chain recombines TRBV4-1 with TRBJ1-6, with a possible D match to TRBD1 (5 bases). CDR3 length equals 16 residues. Trimming took off 4 bases at V and 3 bases at J, with 13 bases between the two ends. In germline, CDR1 is MGHRA, CDR2 YSYEKL. CDR3 DNA: TGCGCCAGCAGCCTTACAACAGGTTACTATAATTCACCCCTCCACTTT. This encodes CASSLTTGYYNSPLHF.

The V call is TRBV11-3, the J call TRBJ2-7, with a possible D match to TRBD1 (5 bases). The length of the CDR3 is 12 residues. V lost 3 bases to trimming and J lost 5 bases, with 8 bases between them. Per the germline V gene, CDR1 is SGHNT and CDR2 is YENEEA. This chain's CDR3 is CASSFQGDEQYF. CDR3 in DNA: TGTGCCAGCAGCTTTCAGGGCGACGAGCAGTACTTC.

This clonotype came up many times. V and J are TRBV12-3 or TRBV12-4 and TRBJ1-2, with a weak D call TRBD1 (5 bases). V gave up 6 bases and J gave up 8 bases, with 25 bases separating them. The CDR3 is made up of 16 amino acids. In DNA, the CDR3 is TGTGCCAGCAGCCTCTACCCCGCGGGGGATACGGAAGGCTACACCTTC. It translates to CASSLYPAGDTEGYTF.

The chain joins TRBV6-2 or TRBV6-3 to TRBJ2-5; 14 bases line up with TRBD2. Trimming took 6 bases from V and 5 from J; bases not matched to a gene: 8. This CDR3 has 16 residues. The germline V gene encodes CDR1 MNHEY and CDR2 SVGEGT. DNA of the CDR3: TGTGCCAGCAGCTCAGGACTAGCGGGGGGAGACGAGACCCAGTACTTC. Its protein product is CASSSGLAGGDETQYF.

On this clonotype itself: One end of the junction varies from germline; a read error may be responsible. The gene calls are TRBV2 and TRBJ2-5; 7 bases agree with TRBD2. The CDR3 contains 11 residues. Germline CDR1 and CDR2: SNHLY and FYNNEI. The CDR3 is CGGSYQETQYF. CDR3 bases: TGCGGGGGGTCGTACCAAGAGACCCAGTACTTC.

This clonotype was detected only a few times. V is TRBV5-1 and J is TRBJ2-1; 13 bases fit TRBD2. CDR3 length: 15 residues. Per the germline V gene, CDR1 is SGHRS and CDR2 is YFSETQ. Losses at the gene ends were 7 bases for V and 3 bases for J; bases not matched to a gene: 4. The CDR3 nucleotides are TGCGCCAGCTCCGGACTAGCGGGAGTCTACAATGAGCAGTTCTTC. Its translation is CASSGLAGVYNEQFF.

There are many counts of this clonotype. The chain links TRBV7-3 to TRBJ2-2; D gene uncertain. V was pared by 5 bases and J by 3 bases, with 7 bases between. In germline, CDR1 is SGHTA, CDR2 FQGTGA. The CDR3 runs 13 residues. The DNA of the CDR3 is TGTGCCAGCAGCCCGACATACACCGGGGAGCTGTTTTTT. It translates to CASSPTYTGELFF.

There are a few counts of this clonotype. CDR3 sequence (DNA): TGCGCCAGCAGCTTGGAGGGAAGAAGCGGGGGTGGCTACACCTTC. This translates into CASSLEGRSGGGYTF. The rearrangement uses TRBV5-1 and TRBJ1-2, with D perhaps matching TRBD1 (5 bases). This CDR3 has 15 residues. The germline V gene encodes CDR1 SGHRS and CDR2 YFSETQ. The V and J ends lost 0 bases and 7 bases respectively, with 16 bases between them.

The rearrangement uses TRBV10-1 and TRBJ2-2, with D possibly matching TRBD2 (6 bases). CDR1 WNHNN and CDR2 SYGVQD come from the germline V gene (reference sequence). The CDR3 spans 13 residues. Trimming cost V 7 bases and J 4 bases, with 10 bases left between them. The CDR3: CASIRDSTGELFF. CDR3 sequence (DNA): TGCGCCAGCATCAGGGACTCCACCGGGGAGCTGTTTTTT.

This clonotype was detected a few times. The CDR3 protein is CSARARTGQSSYNEQFF. For the CDR3, the DNA is TGCAGTGCTAGAGCACGGACAGGGCAGAGCTCCTACAATGAGCAGTTCTTC. V and J are TRBV20-1 and TRBJ2-1; 8 bases line up with TRBD1. Germline CDR1 DFQATT, CDR2 SNEGSKA (reference sequence). Trimming took 1 base from V and 0 from J; bases not matched to a gene: 8. The CDR3 totals 17 residues.

This clonotype was picked up many times. The gene calls are TRBV6-6 and TRBJ2-2; D is uncertain. The germline V gene has CDR1 MNHNY and CDR2 SVGAGI (reference sequence). The CDR3 sequence is 12 residues long. V lost 5 bases to trimming and J lost 8 bases, with 9 bases between them. The CDR3 spells CASSVNPGELFF. DNA of the CDR3: TGTGCCAGCAGTGTTAACCCGGGGGAGCTGTTTTTT.